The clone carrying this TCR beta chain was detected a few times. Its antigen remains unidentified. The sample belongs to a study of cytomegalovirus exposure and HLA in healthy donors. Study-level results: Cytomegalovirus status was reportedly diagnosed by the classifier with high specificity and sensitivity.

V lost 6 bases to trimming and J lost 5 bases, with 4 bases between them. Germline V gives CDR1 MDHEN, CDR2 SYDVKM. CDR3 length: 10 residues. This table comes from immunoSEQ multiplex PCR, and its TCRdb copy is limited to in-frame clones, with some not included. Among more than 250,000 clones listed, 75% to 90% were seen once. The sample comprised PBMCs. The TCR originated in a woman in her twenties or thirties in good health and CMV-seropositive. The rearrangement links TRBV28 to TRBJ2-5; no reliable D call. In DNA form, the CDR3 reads TGTGCCAGCAGATCTGAGACCCAGTACTTC. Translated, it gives CASRSETQYF.